This T cell receptor (beta chain) was recorded in a study of T cell changes during pregnancy in multiple sclerosis (dated by TCRdb to between 2018 and 2021). Background on the whole study: The study examined how the T cell repertoire changed over the course of pregnancy in women with multiple sclerosis.

Libraries were constructed by the immunoSEQ multiplex PCR assay. Imported from immuneACCESS, the table was reduced by TCRdb to in-frame sequences with V and J called. These copies leave out some clones; in studies compared against another copy, an unresolved V gene accounts for under half, and the cause of the remainder is not known. In this sample the table shows about 92,000 clones, around 94% of which occur a single time. The ten largest clones add up to roughly 3% of the sample. V ends up 0 bases short and J 7 bases short, with an unmatched junction base count of 7. The CDR3, cysteine through phenylalanine, is 16 amino acids long. Only the CDR3 DNA is retained, 48 bases long and in frame from the first base. CDR1 and CDR2 were assigned from the germline V gene as SGDLS and YYNGEE. Points on this clone: Its antigen remains undetermined. The record has no base qualities; no much larger clone is one base away.

This specimen consisted of peripheral blood, obtained in the first trimester of pregnancy. Recombination linked TRBV9 to TRBJ1-2; 12 bases in the junction line up with TRBD1. This clonotype was sampled from a female donor with multiple sclerosis, enrolled in a pregnancy study. The CDR3 here reads CASSVGVGQGALGYTF. At the DNA level, the sequence is TGTGCCAGCAGCGTAGGAGTGGGACAGGGGGCACTTGGCTACACCTTC.